Below are 28 T cell receptor beta chains sequenced from a single sample in a study of CD8+CD57+ T cells in acquired aplastic anemia. Genomic DNA was employed as the template in profiling TCR beta VDJ and CDR3. From the reads, TCRdb called clonotypes with MiXCR, one entry per CDR3 protein. The top ten hold 40% to 55% of the sample, which has approximately 190,000 distinct CDR3 sequences, 64% seen once. The sequenced sample was sorted CD4+, CD8+, or CD8+CD57+ T cells (not recorded which) from PBMCs. The receptors originated from a human donor with severe aplastic anemia or a healthy control (not recorded which).

The V call is TRBV7-4, the J call TRBJ2-5, with 8 bases fitting TRBD2. V shed 3 bases and J 4 bases; nucleotides not matched to a gene: 4. There are 14 residues in the CDR3. In germline, CDR1 is SGHVT, CDR2 SQSDAQ. DNA of the CDR3: TGTGCCAGCAGCTTCTCGACTAGCGCAGAGACCCAGTACTTC. Translation: CASSFSTSAETQYF.

This clonotype was detected a few times. The rearrangement uses TRBV2 and TRBJ1-2, with TRBD1 as a possible D gene (6 bases). V dropped 6 bases and J dropped 4 bases, with 15 bases sitting between them. Germline loops: CDR1 SNHLY, CDR2 FYNNEI. The CDR3 has 14 residues. CDR3 nucleotides: TGTGCCAGCAGGGGACTACAGGGTGGCTATGGCTACACCTTC. Encoded protein: CASRGLQGGYGYTF.

At least ten counts were recorded for this clonotype. The chain has TRBV13 and TRBJ2-1; 7 bases align to TRBD2. CDR1 is PRHDT and CDR2 is FYEKMQ in the germline V gene (reference sequence). Trimming removed 3 bases from V and 1 base from J; junction bases left unmatched: 3. The CDR3 runs 15 residues. The CDR3 region is CASSFQGGSYNEQFF. CDR3 nucleotides: TGTGCCAGCAGCTTCCAGGGAGGGTCCTACAATGAGCAGTTCTTC.

The CDR3 DNA is TGTGCCACCAGTGAACTAGCGGGGAGAGGTGAATTGAACACCGGGGAGCTGTTTTTT. This encodes CATSELAGRGELNTGELFF. The chain combines TRBV24-1 with TRBJ2-2; 10 nucleotides align to TRBD2. J lost 1 base, V lost 4 bases, and 11 bases had no gene match. The CDR3 spans 19 residues. CDR1 and CDR2 from the germline V gene are KGHDR and SFDVKD.

V and J are TRBV7-8 and TRBJ1-2; D perhaps matches TRBD1 (6 bases). The CDR3 has 15 amino acids. Trimming stripped 4 bases from V and 4 bases from J, with 16 bases between. Germline V gene data show CDR1 as SGHVS and CDR2 as FQNEAQ. CDR3 sequence: CASSSSTRGGYGYTF. CDR3 in DNA: TGTGCCAGCAGCTCGTCTACCAGGGGTGGCTATGGCTACACCTTC.

This clonotype has at least ten counts. This chain joins TRBV7-9 and TRBJ2-1; 9 bases fit TRBD1. This CDR3 is 18 amino acids long. CDR1 and CDR2 (germline): SEHNR, FQNEAQ (reference sequence). V gave up 5 bases and J gave up 7 bases; unmatched junction bases: 18. The CDR3 region is CASSPSEFGTGIPNEQFF. The CDR3 region has the DNA TGTGCCAGCAGCCCATCGGAGTTCGGGACAGGGATTCCAAATGAGCAGTTCTTC.

The rearrangement links TRBV7-8 to TRBJ2-1, with D perhaps TRBD1 (5 bases). The V end lost 3 bases, the J end lost 9 bases, and 12 bases lay between the germline ends. There are 13 residues in the CDR3. Germline V gene lookup returns CDR1 SGHVS and CDR2 FQNEAQ. This chain's CDR3 is CASSLNRQTEQFF. The CDR3 DNA sequence: TGTGCCAGCAGCTTGAACAGACAGACTGAGCAGTTCTTC.

This clonotype came up many times. The rearrangement joins TRBV19 to TRBJ1-2; no definite D call. CDR1 and CDR2 from the germline V gene are LNHDA and SQIVND (reference sequence). V shed 3 bases and J shed 6 bases, with 14 bases lying between them. The CDR3 runs to 14 residues. CDR3 coding DNA: TGTGCCAGTAGTATTCCCTGGGAGAGGCATGGCTACACCTTC. Translation: CASSIPWERHGYTF.

This rearrangement joins TRBV25-1 to TRBJ2-3; possibly TRBD1 for D (6 bases). Germline V gene lookup returns CDR1 MGHDK and CDR2 SYGVNS. Trimming shortened V by 5 bases and J by 4 bases, and 13 bases separated the two germline ends. The CDR3 length is 14 residues. CDR3 coding DNA: TGTGCCAGCAGTCGCCAGGGGATACCAGATACGCAGTATTTT. It translates to CASSRQGIPDTQYF. Based on the CDR3 plus reference TRBV25-1 and TRBJ2-3, the full variable domain is EADIYQTPRYLVIGTGKKITLECSQTMGHDKMYWYQQDPGMELHLIHYSYGVNSTEKGDLSSESTVSRIRTEHFPLTLESARPSHTSQYLCASSRQGIPDTQYFGPGTRLTVL.

This chain links TRBV25-1 with TRBJ2-3; 7 bases match TRBD1. Trimming took 3 bases from V and 2 from J; bases not matched to a gene: 11. This CDR3 spans 17 amino acids. Looked up from germline, CDR1 is MGHDK and CDR2 is SYGVNS. Here the CDR3 reads CASSDYLGDSITDTQYF. CDR3 DNA sequence: TGTGCCAGCAGTGATTATCTGGGGGACAGCATCACAGATACGCAGTATTTT.

The chain uses TRBV10-3 and TRBJ2-1; perhaps D is TRBD1 or TRBD2 (5 bases each). CDR1 and CDR2 from the germline V gene are ENHRY and SYGVKD. The CDR3 extends over 12 amino acids. V shed 10 bases and J shed 5 bases, with 12 bases lying between them. CDR3 in DNA: TGTGCCACCCAGGGAGAGCACAATGAGCAGTTCTTC. This translates into CATQGEHNEQFF.

The chain recombines TRBV5-1 with TRBJ1-3, with no clear D. The germline V gene has CDR1 SGHRS and CDR2 YFSETQ. This CDR3 is built from 14 residues. Between the trimmed V and J ends, which lost 0 bases and 1 base, there was a span of 5 bases. DNA for the CDR3: TGCGCCAGCAGCTTGGAGGGTTCTGGAAACACCATATATTTT. Protein: CASSLEGSGNTIYF.

The V gene is TRBV20-1, the J gene TRBJ2-7; 14 bases align to TRBD2. Germline V gives CDR1 DFQATT, CDR2 SNEGSKA (reference sequence). The CDR3 sequence is 15 residues long. The V segment lost 4 bases and the J segment 4 bases; nucleotides outside the gene matches: 6. This chain's CDR3 is CSATDGTSGSYEQYF. DNA of the CDR3: TGCAGTGCTACCGACGGGACTAGCGGGAGTTACGAGCAGTACTTC.

This clonotype has only a few counts. The rearrangement links TRBV15 to TRBJ2-5, with D unresolved. The CDR3 runs to 13 residues. V lost 2 bases, J lost 5 bases, and 9 bases lay in between. Germline loops: CDR1 LNHNV, CDR2 YYDKDF (reference sequence). CDR3 nucleotides: TGTGCCACCAGCAGAACTACGGGCGAGACCCAGTACTTC. This encodes CATSRTTGETQYF.

The chain recombines TRBV9 with TRBJ1-1; tentative D call: TRBD1 (6 bases). Germline values: CDR1 SGDLS, CDR2 YYNGEE. This CDR3 is built from 14 residues. V was trimmed by 4 bases and J by 1 base, leaving 11 bases between them. CDR3 amino acids: CASSLAGQNTEAFF. The CDR3 nucleotides are TGTGCCAGCAGCCTTGCGGGACAGAACACTGAAGCTTTCTTT.

A note on this clonotype: The junction shows a germline mismatch at one end, possibly a read error. The CDR3 spells CASSGPGDEYGNTMYF. The CDR3 DNA is TGTGCCAGCAGTGGCCCCGGGGATGAGTACGGAAACACCATGTATTTT. The chain carries TRBV2 and TRBJ1-3, with unresolved D. The CDR3 has 16 amino acids. The germline gives CDR1 SNHLY, CDR2 FYNNEI.

The rearrangement uses TRBV20-1 and TRBJ2-1, with 12 bases identical to TRBD2. The V and J ends lost 4 bases and 8 bases, in that order; junction bases with no gene match: 9. From germline, CDR1 is DFQATT and CDR2 SNEGSKA (reference sequence). The CDR3 covers 15 residues. CDR3 coding DNA: TGCAGTGCTACAACGACTAGCGGGAGTGTCGATGAGCAGTTCTTC. Its protein is CSATTTSGSVDEQFF.

This clonotype was counted a few times. The J gene is TRBJ1-6, the V gene TRBV7-2; 7 bases match TRBD1. Per germline, CDR1 SGHTA and CDR2 FQGNSA. Trimming cost V 5 bases and J 14 bases; bases outside gene matches: 15. The CDR3 has 15 residues. In nucleotides, the CDR3 is TGTGCCAGCAGCCAAAGATCTCGACAGGGAGTGTCCCTCCACTTT. The encoded protein is CASSQRSRQGVSLHF.

This chain connects TRBV7-9 to TRBJ1-5; D is possibly TRBD1 (5 bases). The V end lost 5 bases, the J end lost 7 bases, and 12 bases lay between the germline ends. The CDR3 is 13 amino acids. Germline V gives CDR1 SEHNR, CDR2 FQNEAQ (reference sequence). This CDR3 reads CASSPKGKQPQHF. CDR3 DNA: TGTGCCAGCAGCCCGAAGGGGAAGCAGCCCCAGCATTTT.

As for this clonotype: Just one base apart from a much larger clone, this may be a read error. The chain has TRBV4-1 and TRBJ2-3; tentative D call: TRBD2 (6 bases). The CDR3 runs 17 residues. V was trimmed by 0 bases and J by 2 bases, leaving 15 bases between them. Germline CDR1 is MGHRA and CDR2 is YSYEKL. The DNA of the CDR3 is TGCGCCAGCAGCCAAGATTCTCGGAGGGCAAACACAGATACGCAGTATTTT. Its translation is CASSQDSRRANTDTQYF.

Many counts were recorded for this clonotype. This chain joins TRBV4-3 and TRBJ1-6; the match to TRBD1 covers 7 bases. Trimming at V came to 0 bases and at J to 7 bases, leaving 6 bases not matched to a gene. CDR3 length: 16 residues. Germline values: CDR1 LGHNA, CDR2 YSLEER. This CDR3 is CASSQDRGQSNSPLHF. The CDR3 nucleotides are TGCGCCAGCAGCCAAGATAGGGGACAGTCAAATTCACCCCTCCACTTT.

The chain recombines TRBV24-1 with TRBJ2-5; D may be TRBD1 or TRBD2 (6 bases each). The germline CDR1 and CDR2 sequences are KGHDR and SFDVKD. This CDR3 spans 16 amino acids. V dropped 3 bases and J dropped 3 bases, with 16 bases sitting between them. The CDR3 DNA follows: TGTGCCACCAGTGATCCAGGGGAAGGGGGGAAAGAGACCCAGTACTTC. It yields the protein CATSDPGEGGKETQYF.

The J gene is TRBJ1-1, the V gene TRBV19; weak D call: TRBD1 (5 bases). CDR3 length: 12 amino acids. V was trimmed by 5 bases and J by 9 bases, leaving 13 bases between them. CDR1 is LNHDA and CDR2 is SQIVND in the germline V gene (reference sequence). This CDR3 reads CASSPRGGQAFF. CDR3 in DNA: TGTGCCAGTAGTCCCCGTGGGGGACAAGCTTTCTTT. Drawing the rest from reference TRBV19 and TRBJ1-1, the complete variable domain is DGGITQSPKYLFRKEGQNVTLSCEQNLNHDAMYWYRQDPGQGLRLIYYSQIVNDFQKGDIAEGYSVSREKKESFPLTVTSAQKNPTAFYLCASSPRGGQAFFGQGTRLTVV.

This clonotype was found many times. This chain's CDR3 is CASRGTGVYGYTF. CDR3 DNA: TGTGCCAGCAGGGGGACAGGGGTTTATGGCTACACCTTC. This rearrangement joins TRBV12-3 or TRBV12-4 to TRBJ1-2; 10 bases align to TRBD1. The CDR3 sequence is 13 residues long. Trimming cost V 6 bases and J 5 bases; bases outside gene matches: 3.

There are a few counts of this clonotype. The chain couples TRBV15 to TRBJ1-5; D call uncertain. Germline CDR1 and CDR2: LNHNV and YYDKDF (reference sequence). The CDR3 runs 17 residues. V gave up 5 bases and J gave up 3 bases, with 20 bases separating them. CDR3 region: CATSSSRLAVANQPQHF. In DNA, the CDR3 is TGTGCCACCAGCTCCTCAAGGTTGGCAGTTGCCAATCAGCCCCAGCATTTT.

The chain employs TRBV4-1 and TRBJ2-7; D may be TRBD2 (6 bases). CDR1 is MGHRA, CDR2 YSYEKL, per germline. The CDR3 has 15 amino acids. The V and J ends lost 1 base and 5 bases respectively, with 15 bases between them. As DNA, the CDR3 is TGCGCCAGCAGCCAAGGGACCCGGGACTTACACGAGCAGTACTTC. It specifies CASSQGTRDLHEQYF.

This clonotype appeared a single time. The rearrangement uses TRBV7-3 and TRBJ2-3, with 7 bases lining up with TRBD2. This CDR3 spans 15 amino acids. The trim removed 2 bases at V and 2 bases at J, leaving 4 bases unmatched. From germline, CDR1 is SGHTA and CDR2 FQGTGA. The CDR3 DNA is TGTGCCAGCAGCTTAGGGACTACCACCACAGATACGCAGTATTTT. Protein: CASSLGTTTTDTQYF.

The J gene is TRBJ2-7, the V gene TRBV20-1; 12 nucleotides match TRBD2. The CDR3 contains 15 residues. CDR1 and CDR2 from the germline V gene are DFQATT and SNEGSKA (reference sequence). V shed 4 bases and J 6 bases; nucleotides not matched to a gene: 10. In DNA, the CDR3 is TGCAGTGCTATAGATCGGACTAGCGGGATCGGCGAGCAGTACTTC. As protein: CSAIDRTSGIGEQYF.